This TCR beta chain came from a study of cytomegalovirus exposure and HLA in healthy donors. This clone was seen a few times. Its antigen is still unknown. Germline CDR1 reads SGHRS; CDR2 reads YFSETQ. The ends were cut back, 1 base at V and 8 bases at J, with 10 bases in the middle. This CDR3 comprises 13 residues. Primers for the PCR totalled 60 Vbeta and 13 Jbeta. The protocol was immunoSEQ multiplex PCR, while the TCRdb copy is restricted to in-frame clones and leaves out a portion. The sample holds under 130,000 clones, around 67% seen once. Findings and limits, study-wide: A link between a missense DCLRE1C variant and TCR beta V- and J-gene trimming emerged from a later analysis. Most subjects had HLA-A and HLA-B alleles reportedly predicted accurately by TCR beta sequences.

The clonotype was recovered from a woman between 50 and 59 years old in good health and CMV-seronegative. The J gene is TRBJ2-1, the V gene TRBV5-1; D remains unclear. The specimen sequenced was PBMCs. CDR3 bases: TGCGCCAGCAGCTTGCAAGCCGGAGATGAGCAGTTCTTC. Its translation: CASSLQAGDEQFF.